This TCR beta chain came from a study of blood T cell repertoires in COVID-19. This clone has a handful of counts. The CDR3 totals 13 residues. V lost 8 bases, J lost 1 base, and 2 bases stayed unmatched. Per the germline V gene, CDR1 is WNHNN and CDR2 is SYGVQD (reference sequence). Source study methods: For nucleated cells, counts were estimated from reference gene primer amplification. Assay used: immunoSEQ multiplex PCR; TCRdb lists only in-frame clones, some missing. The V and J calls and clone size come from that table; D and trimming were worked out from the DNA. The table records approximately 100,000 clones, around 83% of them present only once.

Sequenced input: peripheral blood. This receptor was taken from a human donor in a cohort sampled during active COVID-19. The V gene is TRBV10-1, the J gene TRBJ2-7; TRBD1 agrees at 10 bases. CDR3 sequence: CASQDRGSYEQYF. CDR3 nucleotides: TGCGCCAGCCAGGACAGGGGGTCCTACGAGCAGTACTTC.